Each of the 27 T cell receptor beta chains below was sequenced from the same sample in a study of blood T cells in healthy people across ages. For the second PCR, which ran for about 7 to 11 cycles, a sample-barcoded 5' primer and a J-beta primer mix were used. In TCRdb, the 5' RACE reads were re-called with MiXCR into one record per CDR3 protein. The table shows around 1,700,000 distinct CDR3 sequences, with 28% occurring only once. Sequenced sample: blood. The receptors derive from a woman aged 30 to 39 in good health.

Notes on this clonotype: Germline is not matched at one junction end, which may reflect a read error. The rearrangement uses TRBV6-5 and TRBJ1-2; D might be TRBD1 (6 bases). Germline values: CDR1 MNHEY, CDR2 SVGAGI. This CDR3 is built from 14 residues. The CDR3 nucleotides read TGTGTCAGCAGTCGGACAGCCGGCCGCTATGGCTACACCTTC. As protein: CVSSRTAGRYGYTF.

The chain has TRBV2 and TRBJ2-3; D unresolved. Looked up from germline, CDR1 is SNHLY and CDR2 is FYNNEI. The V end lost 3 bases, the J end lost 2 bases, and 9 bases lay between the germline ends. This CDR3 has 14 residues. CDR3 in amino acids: CASSEPAVTDTQYF. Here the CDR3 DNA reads TGTGCCAGCAGTGAGCCGGCGGTCACAGATACGCAGTATTTT.

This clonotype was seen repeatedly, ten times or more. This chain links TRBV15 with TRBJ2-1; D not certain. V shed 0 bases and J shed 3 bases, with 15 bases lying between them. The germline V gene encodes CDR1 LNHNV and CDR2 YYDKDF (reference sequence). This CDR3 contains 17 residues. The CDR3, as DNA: TGTGCCACCAGCAGAGATTACTCCTCTATCCTCTACAATGAGCAGTTCTTC. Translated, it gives CATSRDYSSILYNEQFF.

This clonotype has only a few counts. CDR3 in amino acids: CASSLDGTGATEAFF. DNA of the CDR3: TGTGCCAGCAGTTTAGACGGGACAGGGGCCACTGAAGCTTTCTTT. This chain uses TRBV12-3 or TRBV12-4 with TRBJ1-1; 10 bases fit TRBD1. V gave up 1 base and J gave up 4 bases; unmatched junction bases: 3. CDR3 length: 15 amino acids.

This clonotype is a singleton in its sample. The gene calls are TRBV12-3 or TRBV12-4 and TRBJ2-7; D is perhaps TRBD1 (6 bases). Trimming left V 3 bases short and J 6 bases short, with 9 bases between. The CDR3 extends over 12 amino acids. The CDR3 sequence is CASSFGQTEQYF. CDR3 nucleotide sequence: TGTGCCAGCAGTTTCGGACAGACCGAGCAGTACTTC.

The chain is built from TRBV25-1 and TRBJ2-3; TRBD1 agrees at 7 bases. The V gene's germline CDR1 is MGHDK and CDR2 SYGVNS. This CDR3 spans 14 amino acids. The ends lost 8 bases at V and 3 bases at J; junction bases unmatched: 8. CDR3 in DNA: TGTGCCAGCCGCGTGGCAGGGGGAACAGATACGCAGTATTTT. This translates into CASRVAGGTDTQYF.

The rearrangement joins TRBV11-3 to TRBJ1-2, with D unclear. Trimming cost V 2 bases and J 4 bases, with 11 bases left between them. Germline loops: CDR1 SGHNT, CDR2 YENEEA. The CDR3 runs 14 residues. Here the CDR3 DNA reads TGTGCCAGCAGCTTACCGGTGTCCCCCTATGGCTACACCTTC. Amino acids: CASSLPVSPYGYTF.

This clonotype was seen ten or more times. The CDR3 DNA sequence: TGTGCCACCAGCAGAGATCTGGCGGAGACCCAGTACTTC. It codes for CATSRDLAETQYF. The chain is built from TRBV15 and TRBJ2-5; D not resolved. V shed 0 bases and J shed 5 bases, with 7 bases lying between them. The germline gives CDR1 LNHNV, CDR2 YYDKDF (reference sequence). The CDR3 totals 13 residues.

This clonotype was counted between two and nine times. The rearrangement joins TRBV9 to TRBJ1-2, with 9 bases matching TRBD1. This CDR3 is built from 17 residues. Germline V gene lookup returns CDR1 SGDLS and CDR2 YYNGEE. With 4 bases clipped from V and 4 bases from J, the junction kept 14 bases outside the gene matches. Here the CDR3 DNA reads TGTGCCAGCAGCCCGAATCCCGGGACAGGGTACGGCTATGGCTACACCTTC. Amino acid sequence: CASSPNPGTGYGYGYTF.

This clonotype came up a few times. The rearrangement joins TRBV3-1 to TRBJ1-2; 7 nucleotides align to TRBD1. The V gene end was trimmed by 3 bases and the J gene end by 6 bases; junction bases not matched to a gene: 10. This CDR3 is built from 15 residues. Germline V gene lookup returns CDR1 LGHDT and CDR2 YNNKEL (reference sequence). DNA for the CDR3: TGTGCCAGCAGCCAGGACAGGTCCTTCAGGGATGGCTACACCTTC. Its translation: CASSQDRSFRDGYTF.

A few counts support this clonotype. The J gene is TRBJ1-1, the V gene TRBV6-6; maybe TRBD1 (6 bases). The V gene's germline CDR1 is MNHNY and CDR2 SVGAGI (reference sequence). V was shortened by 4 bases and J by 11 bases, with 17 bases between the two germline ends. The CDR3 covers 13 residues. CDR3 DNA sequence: TGTGCCAGCAGTTCCCCAACAGGGATCGAGGCTTTCTTT. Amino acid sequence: CASSSPTGIEAFF.

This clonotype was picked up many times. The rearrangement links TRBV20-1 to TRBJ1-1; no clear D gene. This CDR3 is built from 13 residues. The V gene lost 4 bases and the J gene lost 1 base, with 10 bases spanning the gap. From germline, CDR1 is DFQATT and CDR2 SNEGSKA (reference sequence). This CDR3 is CSAIRSTNTEAFF. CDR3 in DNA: TGCAGTGCTATCCGCTCCACGAACACTGAAGCTTTCTTT.

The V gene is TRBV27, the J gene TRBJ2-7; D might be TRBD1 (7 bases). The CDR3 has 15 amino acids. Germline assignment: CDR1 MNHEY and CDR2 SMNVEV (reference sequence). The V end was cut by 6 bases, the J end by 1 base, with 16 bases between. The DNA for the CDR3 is TGTGCCAGCAGCATGTGGCGGGGACAGTCCTACGAGCAGTACTTC. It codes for CASSMWRGQSYEQYF.

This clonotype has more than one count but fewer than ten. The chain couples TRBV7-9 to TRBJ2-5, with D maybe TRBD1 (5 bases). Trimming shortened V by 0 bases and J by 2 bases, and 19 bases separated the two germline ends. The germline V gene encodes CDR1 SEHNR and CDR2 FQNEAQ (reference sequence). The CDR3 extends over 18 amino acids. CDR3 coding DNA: TGTGCCAGCAGCTTAGCGCTAACAAGACAGACACAGCAAGAGACCCAGTACTTC. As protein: CASSLALTRQTQQETQYF.

CDR3 loop: CSARALSGELFF. Written as DNA, the CDR3 is TGCAGTGCCCGGGCGCTCTCCGGGGAGCTGTTTTTT. The genes are TRBV20-1 and TRBJ2-2; no firm D call. Trimming took off 6 bases at V and 6 bases at J, with 11 bases between the two ends. The CDR3 sequence is 12 residues long. CDR1 and CDR2 from the germline V gene are DFQATT and SNEGSKA (reference sequence).

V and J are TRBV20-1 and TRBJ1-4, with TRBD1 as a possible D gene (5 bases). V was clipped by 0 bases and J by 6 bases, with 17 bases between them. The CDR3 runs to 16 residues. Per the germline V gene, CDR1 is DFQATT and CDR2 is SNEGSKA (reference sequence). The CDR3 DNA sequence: TGCAGTGCTAGAGATCTTGTTGGGGCCCCCGATGAAAAACTGTTTTTT. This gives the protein CSARDLVGAPDEKLFF.

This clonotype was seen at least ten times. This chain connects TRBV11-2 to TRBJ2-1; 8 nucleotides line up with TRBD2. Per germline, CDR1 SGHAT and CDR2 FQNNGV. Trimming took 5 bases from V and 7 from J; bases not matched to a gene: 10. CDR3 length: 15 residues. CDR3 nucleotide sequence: TGTGCCAGCAGCGGTCGGGGGCTAGCGGGTAATGAGCAGTTCTTC. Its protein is CASSGRGLAGNEQFF.

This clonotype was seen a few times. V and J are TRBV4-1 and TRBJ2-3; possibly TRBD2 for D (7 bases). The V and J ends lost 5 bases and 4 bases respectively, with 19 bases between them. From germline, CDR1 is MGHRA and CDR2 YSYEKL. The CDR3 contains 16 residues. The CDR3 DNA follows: TGCGCCAGCAGCTGGATCTCGGGGGGCGGCTCAGATACGCAGTATTTT. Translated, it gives CASSWISGGGSDTQYF.

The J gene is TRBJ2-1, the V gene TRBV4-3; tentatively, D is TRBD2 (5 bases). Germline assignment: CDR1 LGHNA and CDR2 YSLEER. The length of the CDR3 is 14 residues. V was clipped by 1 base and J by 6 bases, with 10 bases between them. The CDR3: CASSQVRGPNEQFF. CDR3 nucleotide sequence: TGCGCCAGCAGCCAAGTTCGGGGTCCCAATGAGCAGTTCTTC.

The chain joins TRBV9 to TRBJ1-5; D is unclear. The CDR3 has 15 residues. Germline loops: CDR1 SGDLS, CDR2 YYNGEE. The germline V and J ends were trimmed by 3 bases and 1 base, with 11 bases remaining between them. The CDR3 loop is CASSDNPGSNQPQHF. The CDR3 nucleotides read TGTGCCAGCAGCGACAATCCCGGGAGCAATCAGCCCCAGCATTTT.

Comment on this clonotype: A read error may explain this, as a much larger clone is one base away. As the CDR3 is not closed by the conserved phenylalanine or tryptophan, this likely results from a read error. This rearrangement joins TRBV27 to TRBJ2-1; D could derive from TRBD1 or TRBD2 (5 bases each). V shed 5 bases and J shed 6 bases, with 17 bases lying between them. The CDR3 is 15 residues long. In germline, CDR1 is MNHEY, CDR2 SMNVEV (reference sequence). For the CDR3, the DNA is TGTGCCAGCAGTGGGTGGGGGTCCACCACCAATGAGCAGTTCGTC. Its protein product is CASSGWGSTTNEQFV.

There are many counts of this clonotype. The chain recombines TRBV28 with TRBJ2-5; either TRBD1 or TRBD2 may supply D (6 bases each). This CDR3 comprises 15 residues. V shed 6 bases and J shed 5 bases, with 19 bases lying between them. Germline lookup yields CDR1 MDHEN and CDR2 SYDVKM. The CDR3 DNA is TGTGCCAGCAGCAGTTTAGGAGGGGGACGGGAGACCCAGTACTTC. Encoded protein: CASSSLGGGRETQYF. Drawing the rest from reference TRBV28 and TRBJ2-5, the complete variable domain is DVKVTQSSRYLVKRTGEKVFLECVQDMDHENMFWYRQDPGLGLRLIYFSYDVKMKEKGDIPEGYSVSREKKERFSLILESASTNQTSMYLCASSSLGGGRETQYFGPGTRLLVL.

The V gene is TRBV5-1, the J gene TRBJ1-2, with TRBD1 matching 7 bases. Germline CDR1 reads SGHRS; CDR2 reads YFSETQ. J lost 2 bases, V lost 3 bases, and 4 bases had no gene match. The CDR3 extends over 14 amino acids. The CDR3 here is CASSSGQDNYGYTF. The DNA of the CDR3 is TGCGCCAGCAGCTCCGGACAGGACAACTATGGCTACACCTTC.

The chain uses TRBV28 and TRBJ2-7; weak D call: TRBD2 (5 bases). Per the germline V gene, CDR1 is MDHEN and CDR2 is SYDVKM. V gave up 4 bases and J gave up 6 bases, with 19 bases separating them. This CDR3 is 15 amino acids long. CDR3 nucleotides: TGTGCCAGCAGTTCCGTCGGGGATCCCGGGCTCGAGCAGTACTTC. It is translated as CASSSVGDPGLEQYF. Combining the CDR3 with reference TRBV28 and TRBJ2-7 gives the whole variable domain DVKVTQSSRYLVKRTGEKVFLECVQDMDHENMFWYRQDPGLGLRLIYFSYDVKMKEKGDIPEGYSVSREKKERFSLILESASTNQTSMYLCASSSVGDPGLEQYFGPGTRLTVT.

The CDR3 sequence: CASSPDRKPGAFF. In nucleotides, the CDR3 is TGTGCCAGCAGTCCCGACAGGAAACCCGGAGCTTTCTTT. J is TRBJ1-1 and V is TRBV12-3 or TRBV12-4; TRBD1 might be the D (6 bases). The CDR3 totals 13 residues. Trimming left V 5 bases short and J 10 bases short, with 17 bases between.

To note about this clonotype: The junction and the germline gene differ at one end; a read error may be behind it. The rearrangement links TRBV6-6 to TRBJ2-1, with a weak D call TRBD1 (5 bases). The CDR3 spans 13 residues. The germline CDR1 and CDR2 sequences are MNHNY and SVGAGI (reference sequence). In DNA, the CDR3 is TGTGCCGGCAGTTACTTAGAGGACAATGGGCAGTTCTTC. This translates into CAGSYLEDNGQFF.

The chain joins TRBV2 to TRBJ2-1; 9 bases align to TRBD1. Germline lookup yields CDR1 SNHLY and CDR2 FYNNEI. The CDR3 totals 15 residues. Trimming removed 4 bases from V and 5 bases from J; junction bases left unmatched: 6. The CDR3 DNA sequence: TGTGCCAGCAGTGGACGACAGGGGGGCAACAATGAGCAGTTCTTC. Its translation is CASSGRQGGNNEQFF.